Following are 24 T cell receptor beta chains from one sample sequenced in a study of T cells after posttransplantation cyclophosphamide. Clones were sequenced by immunoSEQ multiplex PCR, and TCRdb holds only the in-frame ones, with some missing. Among roughly 30,000 clones listed, roughly 89% were seen once. The sample consisted of PBMCs. The receptors here all came from a middle-aged woman with a blood cancer, CMV-positive, and with a related stem cell donor.

This rearrangement joins TRBV19 to TRBJ1-2; D gene ambiguous. V was clipped by 6 bases and J by 5 bases, with 16 bases between them. The germline V gene encodes CDR1 LNHDA and CDR2 SQIVND (reference sequence). The CDR3 loop spans 14 amino acids. In DNA form, the CDR3 reads TGTGCCAGTAGCCTGTTGGCGGGTTCATATGGCTACACCTTC. Protein sequence: CASSLLAGSYGYTF. Full variable domain (remainder filled in from reference TRBV19 and TRBJ1-2): DGGITQSPKYLFRKEGQNVTLSCEQNLNHDAMYWYRQDPGQGLRLIYYSQIVNDFQKGDIAEGYSVSREKKESFPLTVTSAQKNPTAFYLCASSLLAGSYGYTFGSGTRLTVV.

The chain uses TRBV5-1 and TRBJ1-1; TRBD1 matches at 10 bases. Losses at the gene ends were 4 bases for V and 6 bases for J; bases not matched to a gene: 3. In germline, CDR1 is SGHRS, CDR2 YFSETQ. This CDR3 is built from 13 residues. The CDR3 here is CASSIGQGAEAFF. The DNA for the CDR3 is TGCGCCAGCAGCATAGGACAGGGGGCTGAAGCTTTCTTT.

The chain employs TRBV7-9 and TRBJ1-6; TRBD1 might be the D (5 bases). The CDR3 is 17 amino acids. CDR1 SEHNR and CDR2 FQNEAQ come from the germline V gene (reference sequence). V was cut by 1 base and J by 2 bases, with 12 bases left in between. CDR3 nucleotides: TGTGCCAGCAGCTTAGAAGAGGGGAGGACCTATAATTCACCCCTCCACTTT. Protein: CASSLEEGRTYNSPLHF. The variable domain in full, completed from reference TRBV7-9 and TRBJ1-6, reads DTGVSQNPRHKITKRGQNVTFRCDPISEHNRLYWYRQTLGQGPEFLTYFQNEAQLEKSRLLSDRFSAERPKGSFSTLEIQRTEQGDSAMYLCASSLEEGRTYNSPLHFGNGTRLTVT.

Turning to this clone: Other DNA sequences in the sample encode the same CDR3. The chain joins TRBV14 to TRBJ1-1; the match to TRBD1 covers 7 bases. V shed 1 base and J 1 base; nucleotides not matched to a gene: 3. The V gene's germline CDR1 is SGHDN and CDR2 FVKESK. The CDR3 is 15 amino acids. In nucleotides, the CDR3 is TGTGCCAGCAGCCAAGCGGGACAGCCGAACACTGAAGCTTTCTTT. Protein: CASSQAGQPNTEAFF.

In DNA form, the CDR3 reads TGTGCCAGCAGTGAAGAGGGGCCTACCTACGAGCAGTACTTC. Its protein product is CASSEEGPTYEQYF. This sequence joins TRBV6-1 and TRBJ2-7; D is possibly TRBD1 (5 bases). Trimming stripped 1 base from V and 2 bases from J, with 9 bases between. The CDR3 extends over 14 amino acids. The germline V gene has CDR1 MNHNS and CDR2 SASEGT.

The chain employs TRBV28 and TRBJ2-3, with 13 bases lining up with TRBD2. The V segment lost 5 bases and the J segment 5 bases; nucleotides outside the gene matches: 7. The CDR3 is made up of 16 amino acids. Germline lookup yields CDR1 MDHEN and CDR2 SYDVKM. CDR3 amino acids: CASSRVTSGGIDTQYF. The CDR3 nucleotides read TGTGCCAGCAGTCGGGTGACTAGCGGGGGGATAGATACGCAGTATTTT.

The chain combines TRBV6-5 with TRBJ1-1; D not resolved. Deletions cut 11 bases from V and 1 base from J, with 8 bases between. CDR3 size: 11 residues. Germline-derived CDR1 and CDR2 are MNHEY and SVGAGI. CDR3 protein: CASARNTEAFF. For the CDR3, the DNA is TGTGCCTCCGCGAGGAACACTGAAGCTTTCTTT.

The chain is built from TRBV29-1 and TRBJ1-1; D possibly corresponds to TRBD1 (5 bases). This CDR3 has 14 residues. The V end lost 7 bases, the J end lost 0 bases, and 15 bases lay between the germline ends. CDR1 SQVTM and CDR2 ANQGSEA come from the germline V gene. The CDR3 DNA reads as TGCAGCGCGCGGGGAGGGGTCGTGAACACTGAAGCTTTCTTT. Its protein product is CSARGGVVNTEAFF. The variable domain in full, with the rest retrieved from reference TRBV29-1 and TRBJ1-1, is SAVISQKPSRDICQRGTSLTIQCQVDSQVTMMFWYRQQPGQSLTLIATANQGSEATYESGFVIDKFPISRPNLTFSTLTVSNMSPEDSSIYLCSARGGVVNTEAFFGQGTRLTVV.

The chain joins TRBV30 to TRBJ1-1; D is perhaps TRBD1 (5 bases). V was shortened by 0 bases and J by 3 bases, with 17 bases between the two germline ends. The CDR3 loop spans 16 amino acids. Per germline, CDR1 GTSNPN and CDR2 SVGIG (reference sequence). CDR3 sequence: CAWSVPYFGGDTEAFF. Here the CDR3 DNA reads TGTGCCTGGAGTGTACCCTATTTCGGGGGGGACACTGAAGCTTTCTTT.

The table lists this clone with a count of one. The rearrangement uses TRBV4-1 and TRBJ2-5; 8 nucleotides agree with TRBD1. The closer fit of TRBJ2-7 to the DNA end suggests the J call may be wrong. CDR3 size: 15 residues. Germline V gene lookup returns CDR1 MGHRA and CDR2 YSYEKL. The CDR3 sequence: CASSQDRVVLDEQYF. The CDR3 region has the DNA TGCGCCAGCAGCCAGGACAGGGTTGTGCTGGACGAGCAGTACTTC.

The rearrangement links TRBV27 to TRBJ1-2; 8 bases map to TRBD1. The CDR3 consists of 17 residues. With 0 bases clipped from V and 1 base from J, the junction kept 7 bases outside the gene matches. Germline V gene data show CDR1 as MNHEY and CDR2 as SMNVEV (reference sequence). The CDR3 protein is CASSLSGTGVGNYGYTF. In nucleotides, the CDR3 is TGTGCCAGCAGTTTATCGGGGACAGGAGTAGGTAACTATGGCTACACCTTC.

V usage is TRBV6-6 and J usage is TRBJ1-6, with TRBD1 as a possible D gene (5 bases). The V end lost 8 bases, the J end lost 5 bases, and 13 bases lay between the germline ends. Germline V gene sequence: CDR1 MNHNY, CDR2 SVGAGI (reference sequence). CDR3 length: 14 amino acids. The CDR3 DNA sequence: TGTGCCAGCCAACGCCAGGGTGATAATTCACCCCTCCACTTT. As protein: CASQRQGDNSPLHF.

This clone was found once. The chain is built from TRBV6-1 and TRBJ2-3, with D hard to call. This CDR3 contains 10 residues. Trimming took 4 bases from V and 15 from J, leaving 11 bases between them. Germline-derived CDR1 and CDR2 are MNHNS and SASEGT. CDR3 loop: CASSVARSYF. The CDR3 nucleotides read TGTGCCAGCAGTGTAGCACGGTCTTATTTT.

CDR3 amino acids: CASSLQESRAFF. In nucleotides, the CDR3 is TGTGCCAGCAGCCTACAGGAATCGCGGGCTTTCTTT. The V gene is TRBV7-2, the J gene TRBJ1-1, with a weak D call TRBD1 (5 bases). The V and J ends lost 5 bases and 11 bases respectively, with 15 bases between them. CDR3 size: 12 residues. Germline V gene sequence: CDR1 SGHTA, CDR2 FQGNSA.

The chain carries TRBV7-9 and TRBJ1-2; no clear D. Germline CDR1 and CDR2: SEHNR and FQNEAQ (reference sequence). V lost 7 bases and J 7 bases, leaving 22 bases between the germline ends. The CDR3 spans 15 residues. This CDR3 reads CASTLTGGASSGYTF. As DNA, the CDR3 is TGTGCCAGCACCCTGACGGGAGGCGCTAGCTCTGGCTACACCTTC.

The CDR3 nucleotides are TGTGCCAGCAGCAACAGTGTTTATGAAAAACTGTTTTTT. It translates to CASSNSVYEKLFF. The chain links TRBV7-2 to TRBJ1-4; D is uncertain. The V gene's germline CDR1 is SGHTA and CDR2 FQGNSA. V was cut by 5 bases and J by 6 bases, with 10 bases left in between. This CDR3 is built from 13 residues.

With regard to this clone: Relative to the germline gene, one junction end is altered; a read error may explain this. The chain couples TRBV18 to TRBJ1-1, with 7 bases that match TRBD1. Germline V CDR1 and CDR2: KGHSH, LQKENI. The CDR3 spans 12 residues. CDR3 nucleotides: TGTGCCAGCTCACCGACCTCGGCACAGGGGAACTTT. This codes for CASSPTSAQGNF.

The genes are TRBV7-6 and TRBJ2-6; no reliable D call. The V gene lost 5 bases and the J gene lost 1 base, with 9 bases spanning the gap. Germline CDR1 is SGHVS and CDR2 is FNYEAQ. The CDR3 sequence is 15 residues long. This chain's CDR3 is CASSVQESGANVLTF. DNA of the CDR3: TGTGCCAGCAGCGTCCAAGAGTCTGGGGCCAACGTCCTGACTTTC. The whole variable domain, filled in from reference TRBV7-6 and TRBJ2-6, reads GAGVSQSPRYKVTKRGQDVALRCDPISGHVSLYWYRQALGQGPEFLTYFNYEAQQDKSGLPNDRFSAERPEGSISTLTIQRTEQRDSAMYRCASSVQESGANVLTFGAGSRLTVL.

This chain connects TRBV4-3 to TRBJ2-7, with 8 bases fitting TRBD1. Per the germline V gene, CDR1 is LGHNA and CDR2 is YSLEER. V lost 0 bases and J lost 2; bases outside the gene matches: 6. The CDR3 covers 16 residues. In nucleotides, the CDR3 is TGCGCCAGCAGCCAAGATTTACACAGGGGGACCTACGAGCAGTACTTC. As protein: CASSQDLHRGTYEQYF.

CDR3 in DNA: TGTGCCAGCAGCCCCCGTGGAGGGCTAAACACTGAAGCTTTCTTT. Amino acids: CASSPRGGLNTEAFF. The rearrangement joins TRBV5-4 to TRBJ1-1; D not resolved. V gave up 4 bases and J gave up 2 bases, with 15 bases separating them. CDR1 is SGHNT, CDR2 YYREEE, per germline (reference sequence). The CDR3 runs 15 residues.

The chain is built from TRBV7-3 and TRBJ2-7; 8 bases are a match to TRBD1. Germline lookup yields CDR1 SGHTA and CDR2 FQGTGA. Trimming removed 4 bases from V and 5 bases from J; junction bases left unmatched: 4. The CDR3 is 13 amino acids. The CDR3 here is CASSSGGNDEQYF. The DNA of the CDR3 is TGTGCCAGCAGCTCAGGGGGCAATGACGAGCAGTACTTC.

The V and J genes are TRBV7-9 and TRBJ2-2; D might be TRBD2 (5 bases). The CDR3 loop spans 13 amino acids. Trimming shortened V by 5 bases and J by 4 bases, and 8 bases separated the two germline ends. Germline V lookup: CDR1 SEHNR, CDR2 FQNEAQ (reference sequence). The DNA of the CDR3 is TGTGCCAGCAGCCTGGGAGCCACCGGGGAGCTGTTTTTT. Amino acids: CASSLGATGELFF.

This clone was seen once. V gene TRBV11-2 combines with J gene TRBJ1-6; D is ambiguous. CDR3 size: 14 residues. V was cut by 2 bases and J by 7 bases, with 9 bases left in between. Germline CDR1 reads SGHAT; CDR2 reads FQNNGV. As DNA, the CDR3 is TGTGCCAGCAGCTTAATGACTCTAAATTCACCCCTCCACTTT. It is translated as CASSLMTLNSPLHF.

The V and J genes are TRBV12-5 and TRBJ2-7; 10 bases map to TRBD1. V was clipped by 0 bases and J by 10 bases; unmatched bases: 9. The CDR3 runs to 15 residues. Germline CDR1 LGHNT, CDR2 FRNRAP. The chain's CDR3 is CASGLVSGTGVGQYF. CDR3 bases: TGTGCTAGTGGTTTGGTATCTGGGACAGGGGTTGGCCAGTACTTC.